This T cell receptor (beta chain) originates from a study of a mutant IDH1 vaccine in newly diagnosed glioma. Overall study: Patients got radiotherapy, temozolomide, or both beforehand, and most got both.

Some clones are missing from TCRdb's copy, which holds only in-frame ones; the method was immunoSEQ multiplex PCR. The sample carries 50,000 or so clones, more than 80% recorded once. CDR1 and CDR2 (germline): MNHNS, SASEGT. Between the trimmed V and J ends, which lost 7 bases and 1 base, there was a span of 7 bases. This CDR3 has 12 amino acids. The time point was: baseline, week 1 (first vaccination visit). Documented treatment: pre-vaccination baseline after standard-of-care therapy. Donor tumors were new WHO grade 3 or 4 IDH1-mutant, ATRX-lost astrocytomas. This chain uses TRBV6-1 with TRBJ1-1; D gene unclear. Sequenced here: PBMCs, sampled from a glioma patient treated with radiotherapy, temozolomide or both. The clonotype was recovered from a man aged 40-50 years with glioma. The DNA for the CDR3 is TGTGCCAGCAACCGACAGAACACTGAAGCTTTCTTT. Protein product: CASNRQNTEAFF.